This T cell receptor (beta chain) came from a study of spatial heterogeneity in lung cancer. At the level of the study: The average count in raw reads for each unique TCR and UMI combination exceeded nine appearances. Study outcomes and limitations: Blood carried ubiquitous expanded tumor TCRs more at resection than follow-up.

Time point reported: sample taken at primary tumor resection. Sequencing was performed on whole RNA extracted from tumor and nontumor lung tissue, or from frozen PBMC, and the material was left unsorted. More than 70 TRACERx patients with early, untreated non-small cell lung cancer donated samples. The CDR3 has 13 amino acids. V shed 2 bases and J shed 8 bases, with 12 bases lying between them. The germline CDR1 and CDR2 sequences are DFQATT and SNEGSKA (reference sequence). This clonotype was observed at least ten times. What it binds is unknown. Unique molecular identifiers, one per molecule, were present on every TCR cDNA molecule. TCRdb re-analysed the 5' RACE reads in MiXCR, keeping a single row per CDR3 protein. This sample yields about 82,000 distinct CDR3 sequences, of which around 12% are seen a single time; approximately 4.2% belongs to the top ten.

This rearrangement joins TRBV20-1 to TRBJ1-4, with D hard to call. This specimen was PBMCs, taken at surgery. The sequence was collected from a male donor with early-stage non-small cell lung cancer. The CDR3 coding sequence is TGCAGTGCTAGAAACCCAAACCACGAAAAACTGTTTTTT. This sequence encodes CSARNPNHEKLFF.